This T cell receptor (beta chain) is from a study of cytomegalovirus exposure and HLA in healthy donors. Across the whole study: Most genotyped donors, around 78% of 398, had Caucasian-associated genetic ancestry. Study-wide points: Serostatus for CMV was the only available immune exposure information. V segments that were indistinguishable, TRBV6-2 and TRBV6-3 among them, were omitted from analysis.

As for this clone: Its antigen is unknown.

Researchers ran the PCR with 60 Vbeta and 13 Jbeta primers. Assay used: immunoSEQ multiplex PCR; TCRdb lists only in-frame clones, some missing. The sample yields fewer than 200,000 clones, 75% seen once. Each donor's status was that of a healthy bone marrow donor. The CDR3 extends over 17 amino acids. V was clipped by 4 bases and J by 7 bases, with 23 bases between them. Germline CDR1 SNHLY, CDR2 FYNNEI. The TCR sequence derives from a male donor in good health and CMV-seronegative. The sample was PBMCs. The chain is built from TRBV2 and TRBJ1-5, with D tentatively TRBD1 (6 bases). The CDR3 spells CASSVGGRRGGQQPQHF. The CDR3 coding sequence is TGTGCCAGCAGTGTAGGGGGACGCAGGGGAGGGCAACAGCCCCAGCATTTT.